This T cell receptor (beta chain) was obtained from a study of technical replicates of blood from four donors (dated by TCRdb to about 2017). Libraries were prepared through the immunoSEQ multiplex PCR assay. The table comes from immuneACCESS by way of TCRdb, which keeps in-frame sequences with V and J called. Part of the clones is missing from these tables; in studies checked, under half for an unresolved V gene and the rest for unknown reasons. In this sample the table shows tens of thousands of clones, 92% of which occur a single time. Jointly, the top ten make up about 0.26% of the sample. Details on this clone: Its recognized antigen is unknown. Qualities for individual bases were not recorded, and no much larger clone is one base off.

From cysteine to phenylalanine, the CDR3 is 13 amino acids long. Solely the CDR3 DNA is kept, with 39 bases framed from the first base. V loses 0 bases of germline sequence and J loses 4 bases, and the interval between the two ends is 7 bases. The germline V gene provides CDR1 SGHVS and CDR2 FQNEAQ. This receptor was taken from a human donor in good health. Sequencing was performed on T cells isolated from PBMCs. Recombination connected TRBV7-8 to TRBJ2-7, with no confidently assigned D gene. The CDR3 is CASSLAYEYEQYF. The nucleotide sequence is TGTGCCAGCAGCTTAGCGTACGAGTACGAGCAGTACTTC.